The source of this TCR beta chain is a study of Tregs in tolerant kidney transplant recipients. In regard to this clone: Its antigen is unknown.

Thawed PBMCs were FACS-sorted into unstimulated CD4+CD25+CD127- regulatory T cells, CD4+CD25- non-regulatory cells, CD4 and CD8 cells. Germline values: CDR1 SGHRS, CDR2 YFSETQ. The V end was cut by 4 bases, the J end by 2 bases, with 7 bases between. This CDR3 region has 13 residues. General study findings and limits: No direct test of biological reproducibility was done here. The small number of patients limits these findings pending further validation. The most relevant donor-specific Treg TCRbeta repertoire apparently came from expansion with activated donor B cells.

TCRdb keeps only in-frame clones here, not all; method: immunoSEQ multiplex PCR. Of some 250,000 clones in the sample, 80% to 85% were seen once. The receptor was isolated from a human donor in good health. This chain links TRBV5-1 with TRBJ2-1; no clear D. Sequenced sample: CD4+ T cells from blood. In DNA form, the CDR3 reads TGCGCCAGCAGCCCCTTGCCCTACAATGAGCAGTTCTTC. It specifies CASSPLPYNEQFF.